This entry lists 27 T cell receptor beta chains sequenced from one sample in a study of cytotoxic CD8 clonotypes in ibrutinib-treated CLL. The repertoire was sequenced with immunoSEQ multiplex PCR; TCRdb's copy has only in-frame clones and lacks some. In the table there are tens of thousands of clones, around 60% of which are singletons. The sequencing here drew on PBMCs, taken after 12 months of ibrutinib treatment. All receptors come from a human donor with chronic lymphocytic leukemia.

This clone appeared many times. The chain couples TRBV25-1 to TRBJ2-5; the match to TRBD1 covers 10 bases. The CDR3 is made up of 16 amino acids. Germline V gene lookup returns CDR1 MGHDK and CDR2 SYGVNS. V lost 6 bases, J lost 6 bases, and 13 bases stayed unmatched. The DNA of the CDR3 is TGTGCCAGCAGGGAAACCGGGACAGGGGCAATGCAGACCCAGTACTTC. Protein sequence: CASRETGTGAMQTQYF.

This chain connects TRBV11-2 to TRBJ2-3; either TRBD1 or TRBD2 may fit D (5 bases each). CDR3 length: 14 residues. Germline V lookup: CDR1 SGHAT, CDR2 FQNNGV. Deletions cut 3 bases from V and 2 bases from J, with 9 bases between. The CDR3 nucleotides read TGTGCCAGCAGCTTGCCGGGACCCACAGATACGCAGTATTTT. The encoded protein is CASSLPGPTDTQYF.

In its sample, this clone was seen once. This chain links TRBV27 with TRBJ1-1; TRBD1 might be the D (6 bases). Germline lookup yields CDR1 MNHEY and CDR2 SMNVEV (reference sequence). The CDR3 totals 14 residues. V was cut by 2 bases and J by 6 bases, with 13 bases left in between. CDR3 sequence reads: CASSLGGASAEAFF. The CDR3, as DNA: TGTGCCAGCAGTTTAGGGGGGGCGAGCGCTGAAGCTTTCTTT.

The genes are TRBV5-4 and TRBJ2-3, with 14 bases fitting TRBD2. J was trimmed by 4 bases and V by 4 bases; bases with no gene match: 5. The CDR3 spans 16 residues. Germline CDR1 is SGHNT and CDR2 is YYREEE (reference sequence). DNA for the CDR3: TGTGCCAGCAGCACGCGACTAGCGGGGGGGTCAGATACGCAGTATTTT. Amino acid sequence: CASSTRLAGGSDTQYF.

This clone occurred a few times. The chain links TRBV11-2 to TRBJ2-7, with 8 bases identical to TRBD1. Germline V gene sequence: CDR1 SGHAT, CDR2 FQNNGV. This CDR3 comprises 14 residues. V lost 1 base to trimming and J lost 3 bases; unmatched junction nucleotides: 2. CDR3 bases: TGTGCCAGCAGCTTAGCGGGGACAGGCTACGAGCAGTACGTC. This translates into CASSLAGTGYEQYV.

In nucleotides, the CDR3 is TGTGCCAGCAGTTTACGGTCTGGCTATGGCTACACCTTC. It specifies CASSLRSGYGYTF. This chain joins TRBV27 and TRBJ1-2; D not resolved. CDR3 length: 13 residues. The germline V gene encodes CDR1 MNHEY and CDR2 SMNVEV (reference sequence). Deletions cut 2 bases from V and 4 bases from J, with 8 bases between.

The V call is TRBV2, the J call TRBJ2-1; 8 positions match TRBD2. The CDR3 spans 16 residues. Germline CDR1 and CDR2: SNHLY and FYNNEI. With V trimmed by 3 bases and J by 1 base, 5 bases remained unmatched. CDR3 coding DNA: TGTGCCAGCAGTGAGGGTAGCGGGGCGTCCTACAATGAGCAGTTCTTC. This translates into CASSEGSGASYNEQFF.

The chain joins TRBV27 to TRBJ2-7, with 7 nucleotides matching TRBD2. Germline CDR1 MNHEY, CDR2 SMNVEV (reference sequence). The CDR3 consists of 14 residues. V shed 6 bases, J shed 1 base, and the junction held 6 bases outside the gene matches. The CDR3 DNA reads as TGTGCCAGCAGGCCAGCGGGAAGGTCCTACGAGCAGTACTTC. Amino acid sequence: CASRPAGRSYEQYF.

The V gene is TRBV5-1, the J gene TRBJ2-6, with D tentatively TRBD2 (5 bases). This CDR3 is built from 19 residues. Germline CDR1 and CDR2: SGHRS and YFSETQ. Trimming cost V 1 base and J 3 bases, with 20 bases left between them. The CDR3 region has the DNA TGCGCCAGCAGCTTGAACAGTCTGCCTGTTGGAGGTGGGGCCAACGTCCTGACTTTC. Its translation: CASSLNSLPVGGGANVLTF.

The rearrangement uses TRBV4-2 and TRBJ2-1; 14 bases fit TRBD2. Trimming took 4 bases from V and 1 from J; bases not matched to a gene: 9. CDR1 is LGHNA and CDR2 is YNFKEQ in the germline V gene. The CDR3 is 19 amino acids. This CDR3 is CASSLIAGTSGSSYNEQFF. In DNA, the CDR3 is TGTGCCAGCAGCCTGATAGCCGGGACTAGCGGGAGTTCCTACAATGAGCAGTTCTTC.

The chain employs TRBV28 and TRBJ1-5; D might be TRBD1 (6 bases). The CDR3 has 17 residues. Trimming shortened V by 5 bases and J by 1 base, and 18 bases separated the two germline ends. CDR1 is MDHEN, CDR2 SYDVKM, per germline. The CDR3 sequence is CASSLLGGGVSNQPQHF. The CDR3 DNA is TGTGCCAGCAGTCTCCTGGGGGGGGGCGTCAGCAATCAGCCCCAGCATTTT. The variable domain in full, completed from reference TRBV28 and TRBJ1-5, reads DVKVTQSSRYLVKRTGEKVFLECVQDMDHENMFWYRQDPGLGLRLIYFSYDVKMKEKGDIPEGYSVSREKKERFSLILESASTNQTSMYLCASSLLGGGVSNQPQHFGDGTRLSIL.

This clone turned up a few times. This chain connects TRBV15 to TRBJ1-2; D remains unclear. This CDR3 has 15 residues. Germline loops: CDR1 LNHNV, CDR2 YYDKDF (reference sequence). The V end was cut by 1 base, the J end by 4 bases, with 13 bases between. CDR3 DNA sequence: TGTGCCACCAGCAGAGTGGGAGAGTCACCCTATGGCTACACCTTC. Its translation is CATSRVGESPYGYTF. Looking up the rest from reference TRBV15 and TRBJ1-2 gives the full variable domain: DAMVIQNPRYQVTQFGKPVTLSCSQTLNHNVMYWYQQKSSQAPKLLFHYYDKDFNNEADTPDNFQSRRPNTSFCFLDIRSPGLGDTAMYLCATSRVGESPYGYTFGSGTRLTVV.

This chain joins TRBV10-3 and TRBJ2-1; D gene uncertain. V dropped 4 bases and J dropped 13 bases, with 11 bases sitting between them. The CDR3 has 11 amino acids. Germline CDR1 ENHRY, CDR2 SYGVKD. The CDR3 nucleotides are TGTGCCATCAGTGCGGTAGGAGAACAGTTCTTC. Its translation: CAISAVGEQFF.

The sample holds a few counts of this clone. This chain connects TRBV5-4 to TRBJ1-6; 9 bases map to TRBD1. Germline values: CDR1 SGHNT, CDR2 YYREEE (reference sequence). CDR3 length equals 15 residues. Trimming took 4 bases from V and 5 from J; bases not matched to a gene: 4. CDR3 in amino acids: CASSTRTGDNSPLHF. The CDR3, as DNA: TGTGCCAGCAGCACCCGGACAGGGGATAATTCACCCCTCCACTTT.

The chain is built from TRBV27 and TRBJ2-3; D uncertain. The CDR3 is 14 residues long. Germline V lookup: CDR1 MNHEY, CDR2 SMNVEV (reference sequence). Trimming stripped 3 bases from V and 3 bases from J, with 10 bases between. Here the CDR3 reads CASSFVSGTDTQYF. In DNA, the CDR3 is TGTGCCAGCAGTTTTGTATCTGGGACAGATACGCAGTATTTT.

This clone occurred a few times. The CDR3 loop is CASSLVGTGYNEQFF. For the CDR3, the DNA is TGTGCCAGCAGCTTAGTAGGGACAGGGTATAATGAGCAGTTCTTC. This sequence joins TRBV7-2 and TRBJ2-1; 9 nucleotides line up with TRBD1. The CDR3 is made up of 15 amino acids. V was clipped by 1 base and J by 7 bases; unmatched bases: 5. Germline CDR1 reads SGHTA; CDR2 reads FQGNSA.

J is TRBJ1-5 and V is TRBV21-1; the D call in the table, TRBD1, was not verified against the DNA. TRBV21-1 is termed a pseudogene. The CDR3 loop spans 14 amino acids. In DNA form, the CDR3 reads TGTGCCAGCAGCAAAGGGACAGGAGATCAGCCCCAGCATTTT. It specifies CASSKGTGDQPQHF.

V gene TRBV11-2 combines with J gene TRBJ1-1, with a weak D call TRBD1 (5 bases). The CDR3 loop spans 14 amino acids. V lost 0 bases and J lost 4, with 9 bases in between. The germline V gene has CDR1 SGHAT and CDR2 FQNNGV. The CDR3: CASSLEVGGTEAFF. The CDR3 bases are TGTGCCAGCAGCTTAGAAGTCGGGGGCACTGAAGCTTTCTTT.

The CDR3 sequence is CASSLVVEQYF. In nucleotides, the CDR3 is TGTGCCAGCAGCTTAGTTGTCGAGCAGTACTTC. The chain is built from TRBV7-2 and TRBJ2-7; D unresolved. CDR1 and CDR2 (germline): SGHTA, FQGNSA. V lost 1 base and J 6 bases, leaving 4 bases between the germline ends. The CDR3 runs 11 residues. Full variable domain (missing parts from reference TRBV7-2 and TRBJ2-7): GAGVSQSPSNKVTEKGKDVELRCDPISGHTALYWYRQSLGQGLEFLIYFQGNSAPDKSGLPSDRFSAERTGGSVSTLTIQRTQQEDSAVYLCASSLVVEQYFGPGTRLTVT.

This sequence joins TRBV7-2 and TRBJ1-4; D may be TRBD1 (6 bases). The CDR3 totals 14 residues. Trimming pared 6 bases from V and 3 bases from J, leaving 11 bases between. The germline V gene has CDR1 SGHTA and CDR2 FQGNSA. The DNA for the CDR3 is TGTGCCAGCAGGCAGGGGAGAGCTAATGAAAAACTGTTTTTT. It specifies CASRQGRANEKLFF. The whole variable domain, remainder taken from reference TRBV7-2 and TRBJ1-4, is GAGVSQSPSNKVTEKGKDVELRCDPISGHTALYWYRQSLGQGLEFLIYFQGNSAPDKSGLPSDRFSAERTGGSVSTLTIQRTQQEDSAVYLCASRQGRANEKLFFGSGTQLSVL.

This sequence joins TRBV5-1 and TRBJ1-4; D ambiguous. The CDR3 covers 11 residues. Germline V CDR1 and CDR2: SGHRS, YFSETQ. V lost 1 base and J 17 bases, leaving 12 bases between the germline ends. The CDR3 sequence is CASSLSRARFF. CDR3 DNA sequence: TGCGCCAGCAGCTTGAGTAGGGCGAGATTTTTT.

DNA for the CDR3: TGTGCCAGCAGCTTAACTAGTGCCTACAATGAGCAGTTCTTC. This gives the protein CASSLTSAYNEQFF. The chain links TRBV11-2 to TRBJ2-1, with D tentatively TRBD2 (5 bases). V shed 2 bases and J shed 2 bases, with 7 bases lying between them. The CDR3 is 14 residues long. Germline V CDR1 and CDR2: SGHAT, FQNNGV.

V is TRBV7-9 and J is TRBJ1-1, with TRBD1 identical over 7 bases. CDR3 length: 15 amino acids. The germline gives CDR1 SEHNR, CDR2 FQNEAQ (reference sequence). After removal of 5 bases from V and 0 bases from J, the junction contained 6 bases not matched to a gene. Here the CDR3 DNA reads TGTGCCAGCAGCCCCCAGACAGGGCTGAACACTGAAGCTTTCTTT. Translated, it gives CASSPQTGLNTEAFF.

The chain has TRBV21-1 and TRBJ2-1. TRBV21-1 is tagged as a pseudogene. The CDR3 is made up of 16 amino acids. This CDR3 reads CASSKGLAIPSNEQFF. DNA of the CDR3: TGTGCCAGCAGCAAAGGGCTCGCTATACCATCAAATGAGCAGTTCTTC.

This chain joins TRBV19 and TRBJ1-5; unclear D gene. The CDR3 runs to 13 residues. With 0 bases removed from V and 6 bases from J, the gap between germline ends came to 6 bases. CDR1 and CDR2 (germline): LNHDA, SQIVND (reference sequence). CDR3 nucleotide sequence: TGTGCCAGTAGTATAGATGGGATTCAGCCCCAGCATTTT. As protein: CASSIDGIQPQHF.

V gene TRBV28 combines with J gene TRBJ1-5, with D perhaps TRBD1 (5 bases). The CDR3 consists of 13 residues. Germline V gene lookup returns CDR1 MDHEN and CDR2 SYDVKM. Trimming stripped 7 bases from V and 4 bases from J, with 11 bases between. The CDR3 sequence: CASTPGPNQPQHF. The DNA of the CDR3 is TGTGCCAGCACCCCGGGGCCAAATCAGCCCCAGCATTTT.

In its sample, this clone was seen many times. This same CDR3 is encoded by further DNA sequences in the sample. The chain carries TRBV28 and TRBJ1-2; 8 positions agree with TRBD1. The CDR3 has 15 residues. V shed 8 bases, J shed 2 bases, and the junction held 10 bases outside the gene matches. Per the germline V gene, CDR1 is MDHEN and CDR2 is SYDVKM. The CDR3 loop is CASRPPGGANYGYTF. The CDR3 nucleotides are TGTGCCAGCCGCCCTCCAGGGGGCGCCAACTATGGCTACACCTTC.